Listed below are T cell receptor beta chains from one sample, sequenced in a study of TIL therapy for anti-PD-1-resistant metastatic lung cancer. The table came from immunoSEQ multiplex PCR; TCRdb's copy has only in-frame clones and leaves some out. The sample contains more than 55,000 clones, 70% to 90% of which appear only once. Sequenced here: blood, sampled at baseline. These TCRs come from a person between 30 and 80 years old with non-small cell lung cancer. Each CDR3 is given with its conserved first and last residue. Fields, in order: D gene, J gene, V gene, clone size, CDR3 DNA, CDR3 protein. The D gene is left open where the match is weak. Only part of the rows carry a size: once, few, many, or a class if the clone is expanded.

NA	TRBJ2-7	TRBV7-6	NA	TGTGCCAGCAGCCCGGACTGGGGCTCCTACGAGCAGTACTTC	CASSPDWGSYEQYF
NA	TRBJ2-1	TRBV7-9	NA	TGTGCCAGCAGCTTTCCGGGCCAGGGTATAGGGTTCTTC	CASSFPGQGIGFF
NA	TRBJ2-2	TRBV18	NA	TGTGCCAGCTCACCACAGGGTTCCGGGGAGCTGTTTTTT	CASSPQGSGELFF
NA	TRBJ1-4	TRBV4-3	NA	TGCGCCAGCAGCCAATCCAGGGTCGGGGAAAAACTGTTTTTT	CASSQSRVGEKLFF
TRBD1	TRBJ1-4	TRBV18	NA	TGTGCCAGCTCAGCGGACAGGGAGAGAGAAAAACTGTTTTTT	CASSADREREKLFF
NA	TRBJ1-2	TRBV28	once	TGTGCCAGCAGTTTTTCAGGGGCTAACTATGGCTACACCTTC	CASSFSGANYGYTF
NA	TRBJ2-2	TRBV5-1	NA	TGCGCCAGCAGCTTGGGGGGCGACGGGGAGCTGTTTTTT	CASSLGGDGELFF
TRBD2	TRBJ2-1	TRBV4-3	once	TGCGCCAGCAGCCAATCTTCTAGCGGTTACAATGAGCAGTTCTTC	CASSQSSSGYNEQFF
NA	TRBJ1-1	TRBV5-4	NA	TGTGCCAGCAGCTTGGGGGGACTGAACACTGAAGCTTTCTTT	CASSLGGLNTEAFF
NA	TRBJ2-5	TRBV11-2	NA	TGTGCCAGCAGTTTTCGGGAAGGAGGGGAGACCCAGTACTTC	CASSFREGGETQYF
NA	TRBJ1-4	TRBV7-2	NA	TGTGCCAGCTCGATTTTCCCGGGTGGAACTAATGAAAAACTGTTTTTT	CASSIFPGGTNEKLFF
NA	TRBJ2-3	TRBV29-1	NA	TGCAGCGTTGTCTACCTAAGGGATCGTAGCACAGATACGCAGTATTTT	CSVVYLRDRSTDTQYF
NA	TRBJ2-7	TRBV28	NA	TGTGCCAGCAGTTCCCCGGGGAGCGGCGAGCAGTACTTC	CASSSPGSGEQYF
NA	TRBJ2-7	TRBV4-3	NA	TGCGCCAGCAGCCAAGAAATGGACGGAGGCTACGAGCAGTACTTC	CASSQEMDGGYEQYF
NA	TRBJ2-2	TRBV5-4	NA	TGTGCCAGCAGCTTGCCCAACACCGGGGAGCTGTTTTTT	CASSLPNTGELFF
TRBD2	TRBJ2-3	TRBV7-3	NA	TGTGCCAGCAGCCGTAGCGGGGGGGCAGATACGCAGTATTTT	CASSRSGGADTQYF
NA	TRBJ1-2	TRBV6-2/TRBV6-3	few	TGTGCCAGCAGTTCCCACCCTGGCTACACCTTC	CASSSHPGYTF
NA	TRBJ2-5	TRBV28	NA	TGTGCCAGCAGTCAAAGCGGCCAAGAGACCCAGTACTTC	CASSQSGQETQYF
TRBD2	TRBJ2-3	TRBV15	once	TGTGCCACCAGTCTCTCGTTGGGGCTAGCGGAGCGAAAAAGTAACACAGATACGCAGTATTTT	CATSLSLGLAERKSNTDTQYF
NA	TRBJ2-1	TRBV7-8	once	TGTGCCAGCAGCCCAAGCCTTGCGGGTCTGAGGGATGAGCAGTTCTTC	CASSPSLAGLRDEQFF
TRBD1	TRBJ2-2	TRBV18	few	TGTGCCAGCTCCACGACAGGGGACGGGGAGCTGTTTTTT	CASSTTGDGELFF
NA	TRBJ2-1	TRBV9	NA	TGTGCCAGCAGCGTTAGTGGGGACCGCTACGATGAGCAGTTCTTC	CASSVSGDRYDEQFF
TRBD1	TRBJ2-1	TRBV7-6	NA	TGTGCCAGCAGCCAAACACCGGGACAGGGGACCCACAATGAGCAGTTCTTC	CASSQTPGQGTHNEQFF
TRBD1	TRBJ2-1	TRBV6-2/TRBV6-3	NA	TGTGCCAGCAGCAACAGGGGAGAGCTCAATGAGCAGTTCTTC	CASSNRGELNEQFF
NA	TRBJ2-7	TRBV10-3	NA	TGTGCCATCAGCGACCATGACAGGGCGGGGGAGCAGTACTTC	CAISDHDRAGEQYF
NA	TRBJ2-7	TRBV5-4	NA	TGTGCCAGCAGCTTGTTCATCACTGGGTTCGACGAGCAGTACTTC	CASSLFITGFDEQYF
TRBD1	TRBJ2-7	TRBV5-6	NA	TGTGCCAGCAGCTTGGTTTCAGGGGGCCACGAGCAGTACTTC	CASSLVSGGHEQYF